A selection of T cell receptor beta chains follows, all from one sample in a study of T-cell memory formation after mild COVID-19. TCRdb processed the 5' RACE reads anew with MiXCR; each CDR3 protein has one entry. The data contain tens of thousands of distinct CDR3 sequences, more than 9% of them seen just once; the ten biggest clones take up under 25%. The sequenced sample consisted of PBMCs or a T cell subset sorted from them (not recorded which). The receptors were sampled from a man between 18 and 35 years old who had mild COVID-19 (a few samples of this study predate the infection). Cell type and time point are not known. CDR3s include the opening cysteine and the closing phenylalanine or tryptophan. The D gene is left open where the match is weak. Clone sizes are given selectively: once, few, many, or a class where the clone is expanded.

J gene: TRBJ2-4; D gene: .; V gene: TRBV7-2; clone size: few; CDR3 length: 13; CDR3 protein: CASSPPGKNIQYF; CDR3 DNA: TGTGCCAGCAGCCCCCCCGGCAAAAACATTCAGTACTTC
J gene: TRBJ2-1; D gene: .; V gene: TRBV7-2; clone size: many; CDR3 length: 15; CDR3 protein: CASSLRRGAVYEQFF; CDR3 DNA: TGTGCCAGCAGCTTAAGGAGGGGGGCAGTATATGAGCAGTTCTTC
J gene: TRBJ2-3; D gene: .; V gene: TRBV12-3/TRBV12-4; clone size: few; CDR3 length: 14; CDR3 protein: CASRQEASTDTQYF; CDR3 DNA: TGTGCCAGCCGACAAGAGGCTAGCACAGATACGCAGTATTTT
J gene: TRBJ2-1; D gene: .; V gene: TRBV7-6; clone size: few; CDR3 length: 12; CDR3 protein: CASSPLEGSEFF; CDR3 DNA: TGTGCCAGCAGCCCCTTAGAGGGGTCGGAGTTCTTC
J gene: TRBJ2-6; D gene: .; V gene: TRBV7-3; clone size: many; CDR3 length: 16; CDR3 protein: CASSSSRVSGANVLTF; CDR3 DNA: TGTGCCAGCAGCTCTAGCAGGGTCTCTGGGGCCAACGTCCTGACTTTC
J gene: TRBJ2-1; D gene: .; V gene: TRBV24-1; clone size: many; CDR3 length: 14; CDR3 protein: CATSLTGGYNEQFF; CDR3 DNA: TGTGCCACCAGTCTAACAGGCGGATACAATGAGCAGTTCTTC
J gene: TRBJ1-5; D gene: .; V gene: TRBV6-5; clone size: few; CDR3 length: 14; CDR3 protein: CASSYGVSNQPQHF; CDR3 DNA: TGTGCCAGCAGTTACGGGGTAAGCAATCAGCCCCAGCATTTT
J gene: TRBJ2-4; D gene: .; V gene: TRBV7-2; clone size: few; CDR3 length: 15; CDR3 protein: CASRSTGLAKNIQYF; CDR3 DNA: TGTGCCAGCAGATCAACAGGGCTAGCCAAAAACATTCAGTACTTC
J gene: TRBJ2-5; D gene: .; V gene: TRBV9; clone size: few; CDR3 length: 14; CDR3 protein: CASSSRSREETQYF; CDR3 DNA: TGTGCCAGCAGCTCCCGGTCCCGGGAAGAGACCCAGTACTTC
J gene: TRBJ2-1; D gene: TRBD1; V gene: TRBV5-1; clone size: few; CDR3 length: 13; CDR3 protein: CASGTGTYNEQFF; CDR3 DNA: TGCGCCAGCGGGACAGGGACCTACAATGAGCAGTTCTTC
J gene: TRBJ2-7; D gene: TRBD2; V gene: TRBV7-8; clone size: many; CDR3 length: 15; CDR3 protein: CASSLTGTSGVEQYF; CDR3 DNA: TGTGCCAGCAGCTTAACCGGGACTAGCGGGGTCGAGCAGTACTTC
J gene: TRBJ2-7; D gene: .; V gene: TRBV9; clone size: .; CDR3 length: 14; CDR3 protein: CASSASRDHAEQYF; CDR3 DNA: TGTGCCAGCAGCGCCTCCCGGGACCACGCGGAGCAGTACTTC
J gene: TRBJ2-1; D gene: TRBD2; V gene: TRBV5-1; clone size: many; CDR3 length: 16; CDR3 protein: CASSLRSGVSYNEQFF; CDR3 DNA: TGCGCCAGCAGTTTACGTAGCGGGGTCTCCTACAATGAGCAGTTCTTC
J gene: TRBJ2-5; D gene: .; V gene: TRBV10-2; clone size: few; CDR3 length: 12; CDR3 protein: CASMSGQETQYF; CDR3 DNA: TGCGCCAGCATGAGCGGCCAAGAGACCCAGTACTTC
J gene: TRBJ2-7; D gene: .; V gene: TRBV4-1; clone size: many; CDR3 length: 15; CDR3 protein: CASSQDPGYIYEQYF; CDR3 DNA: TGCGCCAGCAGCCAAGATCCGGGCTACATATACGAGCAGTACTTC